This TCR beta chain was captured in a study of glioma-infiltrating T cells. General study points: CDR3 overlap between tissue and blood was very small. Above-expected tissue-blood divergence occurred in all gliomas, most in low-grade ones.

At least ten counts were recorded for this clonotype. Its antigen is undetermined. The CDR3 runs to 19 residues. Germline CDR1 MNHEY, CDR2 SVGEGT. V shed 2 bases, J shed 2 bases, and the junction held 13 bases outside the gene matches. Amplification of TCR alpha and beta CDR3 regions from RNA used iRepertoire nested multiplex PCR. For one-step reverse transcription and amplification, about 90-450 ng of tissue mRNA or PBMC total RNA was used. TCRdb fed the multiplex PCR reads into MiXCR, producing one record per CDR3 protein. The sample includes about 44,000 distinct CDR3 sequences, about a fifth seen only once; the top ten take around 6.7%.

The genes are TRBV6-2 or TRBV6-3 and TRBJ2-3, with 10 bases fitting TRBD2. The clonotype originates from a human donor with low-grade glioma or glioblastoma, undergoing nonglioma brain surgery, or in good health (not recorded which). Sample: glioma tissue, nonneoplastic brain tissue, or PBMCs (not recorded which). The CDR3: CASSYDLSGGPIITDTQYF. The DNA of the CDR3 is TGTGCCAGCAGTTACGACCTTAGCGGGGGGCCGATAATCACAGATACGCAGTATTTT.